A selection of T cell receptor beta chains follows, all from one sample in a study of T cell responses to AZD1222 COVID-19 vaccine. This table comes from immunoSEQ multiplex PCR, and its TCRdb copy is limited to in-frame clones, with some not included. The profile shows some 96,000 clones, 70% to 90% of them singletons. This specimen was peripheral blood, taken on day 0 of AZD1222 vaccination. These receptors originate from an adult in good health. CDR3s include the opening cysteine and the closing phenylalanine or tryptophan. A D gene is named only where the DNA matches it firmly. Size is omitted from some rows. Given values are once, few, many or a class for expanded clones.

TRBJ1-5 TRBV7-2 NA NA TGTGCCAGCAGCTTAGACAACAATCAGCCCCAGCATTTT CASSLDNNQPQHF
TRBJ1-2 TRBV6-5 NA NA TGTGCCAGCAGTTACTCTAGGGGGAACTATGGCTACACCTTC CASSYSRGNYGYTF
TRBJ1-2 TRBV29-1 NA NA TGCAGCACCTCGACAGCAGGTGGCTACACCTTC CSTSTAGGYTF
TRBJ1-1 TRBV14 NA NA TGTGCCAGCAGCCATAATATGAACACTGAAGCTTTCTTT CASSHNMNTEAFF
TRBJ1-1 TRBV5-4 NA TRBD1 TGTGCCAGCAGCTTGGAACCAGGGGGCCGAGCTTTCTTT CASSLEPGGRAFF
TRBJ1-1 TRBV7-9 NA TRBD1 TGTGCCAGCAGCGAAAGGGACAGGAACACTGAAGCTTTCTTT CASSERDRNTEAFF
TRBJ2-4 TRBV27 NA NA TGTGCCAGCAGTTTTACAGGGCAAAACATTCAGTACTTC CASSFTGQNIQYF
TRBJ1-1 TRBV28 NA NA TGTGCCAGCAGTCCCCGTACAAGGAACACTGAAGCTTTCTTT CASSPRTRNTEAFF
TRBJ2-2 TRBV2 NA TRBD2 TGTGCCAGCAGTATTAGCGGGAGGGATACCGGGGAGCTGTTTTTT CASSISGRDTGELFF
TRBJ2-7 TRBV21-1 once NA TGTGCCAGCAGCGGAGGACCGACGTTCTCCTACGAGCAGTACTTC CASSGGPTFSYEQYF
TRBJ2-5 TRBV29-1 NA TRBD2 TGCAGCGTTGATCGGGGAGGGGAGACCCAGTACTTC CSVDRGGETQYF
TRBJ2-3 TRBV7-8 NA TRBD1 TGTGCCAGCAGCGGACCGGGACAGAGCACAGATACGCAGTATTTT CASSGPGQSTDTQYF